Given below is one T cell receptor (beta chain) in context. This specimen belongs to a study of blood T cell repertoires in COVID-19. Study details: Researchers got acute and convalescent COVID-19 samples from the United States, Italy and Spain.

As handled by the study authors: Reference gene primer amplification gave nucleated cell count estimates. Sequencing was performed with immunoSEQ multiplex PCR; in TCRdb, only in-frame clones are kept and a portion is missing. D and trimming come from the DNA, and the V and J calls and clone size come from that table. The sample records some 370,000 clones, 80% to 85% being singletons. The ends were cut back, 4 bases at V and 2 bases at J, with 11 bases in the middle. The CDR3 loop spans 15 amino acids. Germline V gene data show CDR1 as LNHDA and CDR2 as SQIVND (reference sequence). Sample: PBMCs or T cells enriched from blood (not recorded which). This chain links TRBV19 with TRBJ1-4, with D perhaps TRBD1 (5 bases). The TCR comes from a woman aged 45 to 65 who had recovered from COVID-19. CDR3 in amino acids: CASSTQGFTNEKLFF. Written as DNA, the CDR3 is TGTGCCAGTAGTACCCAGGGTTTTACTAATGAAAAACTGTTTTTT.